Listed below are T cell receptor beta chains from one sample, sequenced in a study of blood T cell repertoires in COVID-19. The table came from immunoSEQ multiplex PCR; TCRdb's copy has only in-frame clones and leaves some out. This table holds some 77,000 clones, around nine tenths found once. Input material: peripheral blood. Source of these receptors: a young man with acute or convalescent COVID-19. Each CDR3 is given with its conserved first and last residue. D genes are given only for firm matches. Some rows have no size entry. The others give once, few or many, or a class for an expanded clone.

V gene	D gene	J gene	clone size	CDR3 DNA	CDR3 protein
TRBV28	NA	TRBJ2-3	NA	TGTGCCAGCAGTCCCCACACAGATACGCAGTATTTT	CASSPHTDTQYF
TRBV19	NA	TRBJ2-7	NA	TGTGCCAGTAGTAAAGTAGCTTCCTACGAGCAGTACTTC	CASSKVASYEQYF
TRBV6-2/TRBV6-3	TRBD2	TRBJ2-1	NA	TGTGCCAGCAGTCACGGGACTAGCGGCCACAATGAGCAGTTCTTC	CASSHGTSGHNEQFF
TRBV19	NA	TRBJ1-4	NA	TGTGCCAGTAGTCCCCGAGAGGGAAGCGAAAAACTGTTTTTT	CASSPREGSEKLFF
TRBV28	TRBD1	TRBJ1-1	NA	TGTGCCAGCAGGTCGACAGGGGGATACACTGAAGCTTTCTTT	CASRSTGGYTEAFF
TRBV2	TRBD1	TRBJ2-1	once	TGTGCCAGCAGACCAAGGACAGGGCCCAACCGGGAGTTCTTC	CASRPRTGPNREFF
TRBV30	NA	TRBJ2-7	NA	TGTGCCTGGGAAGGACTCGGCTCCTACGAGCAGTACTTC	CAWEGLGSYEQYF
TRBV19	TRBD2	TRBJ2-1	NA	TGTGCCAGTAGTACCTTTAGCGGGGACTTGGCTGAGCAGTTCTTC	CASSTFSGDLAEQFF
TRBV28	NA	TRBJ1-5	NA	TGTGCCAGCAGTTTGACAGTTGTGGATCAGCCCCAGCATTTT	CASSLTVVDQPQHF
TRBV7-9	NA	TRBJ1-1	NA	TGTGCCAGCCGCGGCGGGAACACTGAAGCTTTCTTT	CASRGGNTEAFF
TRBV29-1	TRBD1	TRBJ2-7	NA	TGCAGCGTCCGACAGGGGATGGGGGAGCAGTACTTC	CSVRQGMGEQYF
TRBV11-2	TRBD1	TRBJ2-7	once	TGTGCCAGCAGCTTAGGTGGGACAGGACTCTACGAGCAGTACTTC	CASSLGGTGLYEQYF
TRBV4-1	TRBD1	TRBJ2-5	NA	TGCGCCAGCAGCCAGGGGACAGGGGTTGGGGAGACCCAGTACTTC	CASSQGTGVGETQYF
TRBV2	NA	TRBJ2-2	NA	TGTGCCAGCAGGAGTAGTGAAGCCGGGGAGCTGTTTTTT	CASRSSEAGELFF
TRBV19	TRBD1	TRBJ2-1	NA	TGTGCCAGTAGGGGACAGGGTTTTAATGAGCAGTTCTTC	CASRGQGFNEQFF
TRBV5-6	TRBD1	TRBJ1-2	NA	TGTGCCAGCAGCTTGGCCGATCGGGACAGGGCCTTC	CASSLADRDRAF
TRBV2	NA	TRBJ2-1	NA	TGTGCCAGCAGTGAATATAATGAGCAGTTCTTC	CASSEYNEQFF
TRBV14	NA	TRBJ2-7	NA	TGTGCCAGCAGCCAAGAATGGACTGGAGAGCAGTACTTC	CASSQEWTGEQYF
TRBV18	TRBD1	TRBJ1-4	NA	TGTGCCAGCTCACCAGGGACAGGGGGCGCCGGCGAAAAACTGTTTTTT	CASSPGTGGAGEKLFF
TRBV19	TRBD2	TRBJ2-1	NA	TGTGCCAGTAGTCCCCGGACTAGCGCAAACAATGAGCAGTTCTTC	CASSPRTSANNEQFF
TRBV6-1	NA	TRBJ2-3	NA	TGTGCCAGCAGTGAAGCCTTTGGGGCCGCGTCCACAGATACGCAGTATTTT	CASSEAFGAASTDTQYF
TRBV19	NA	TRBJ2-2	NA	TGTGCCAGTAGTATCGACCAGGCCCGCACCGGGGAGCTGTTTTTT	CASSIDQARTGELFF
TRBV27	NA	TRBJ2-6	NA	TGTGCCAGCAGTTACACTAGAGGTTCCCCCTCTGGGGCCAACGTCCTGACTTTC	CASSYTRGSPSGANVLTF
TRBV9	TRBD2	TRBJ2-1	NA	TGTGCCAGCAGCGTAGGGGCTAGCGGGAACCGAATGTGGCAGTTCTTC	CASSVGASGNRMWQFF
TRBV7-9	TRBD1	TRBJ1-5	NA	TGTGCCAGCAGCAAGACAGGGAGCAATCAGCCCCAGCATTTT	CASSKTGSNQPQHF
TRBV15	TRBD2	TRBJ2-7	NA	TGTGCCACCAGCAGGGTAGCGGGAGGCAGTACCTACGAGCAGTACTTC	CATSRVAGGSTYEQYF
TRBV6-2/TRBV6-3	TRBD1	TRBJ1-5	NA	TGTGCCAGCAGTTACAGGGTACAGGGGGCAGGGAATCAGCCCCAGCATTTT	CASSYRVQGAGNQPQHF
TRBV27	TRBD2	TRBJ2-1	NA	TGTGCCAGCAGCCCCTTAACCAGCGGGAGTAGGAATGAGCAGTTCTTC	CASSPLTSGSRNEQFF
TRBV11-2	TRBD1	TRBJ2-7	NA	TGTGCCAGCAGCCTCGGGACAGGGTTTAGCGAGCAGTACTTC	CASSLGTGFSEQYF
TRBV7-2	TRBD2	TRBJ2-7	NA	TGTGCCAGCAGCTTAGAACTAGCGGGAGAAGGAGAGCAGTACTTC	CASSLELAGEGEQYF
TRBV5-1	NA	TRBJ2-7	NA	TGCGCCAGCAGCCGAGCCCGGGGTTACGAGCAGTACTTC	CASSRARGYEQYF
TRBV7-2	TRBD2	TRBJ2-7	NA	TGTGCCAGCAGCTTGTGGGAGGGCCGAGGAAACGAGCAGTACTTC	CASSLWEGRGNEQYF
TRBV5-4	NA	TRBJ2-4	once	TGTGCCAGCAGCTATCCGACAGGAAACATTCAGTACTTC	CASSYPTGNIQYF
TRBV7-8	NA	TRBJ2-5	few	TGTGCCAGCAGCGCAGAGGCTGGCTGGGAGACCCAGTACTTC	CASSAEAGWETQYF
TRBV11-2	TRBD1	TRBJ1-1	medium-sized	TGTGCCAGCAGAATCCAGGGGGCCGCTTTCTTT	CASRIQGAAFF
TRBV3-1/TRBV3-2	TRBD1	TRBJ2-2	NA	TGTGCCAGCAGCCAGACAGGGGCCGGGGAGCTGTTTTTT	CASSQTGAGELFF
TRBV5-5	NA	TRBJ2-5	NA	TGTGCCAGCCTTTACGGGGGGCGGGAGACCCAGTACTTC	CASLYGGRETQYF
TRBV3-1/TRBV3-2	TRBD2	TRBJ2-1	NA	TGTGCCAGCAGCGCACGGACTAGCGGGAGGGTGGATGAGCAGTTCTTC	CASSARTSGRVDEQFF
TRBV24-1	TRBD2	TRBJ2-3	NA	TGTGCCACCAGTGGATCCCTAGCGGGAGATGGCACAGATACGCAGTATTTT	CATSGSLAGDGTDTQYF
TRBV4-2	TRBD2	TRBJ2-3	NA	TGTGCCAGCAGCCAAGATCCCACTAGCGGGATCACAGATACGCAGTATTTT	CASSQDPTSGITDTQYF
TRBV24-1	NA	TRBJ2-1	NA	TGTGCCACCAGTGATGGAGGGCCCTATAACAATGAGCAGTTCTTC	CATSDGGPYNNEQFF
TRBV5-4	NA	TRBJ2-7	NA	TGTGCCAGCAGCTTAGACAGGAAAGGCTACGAGCAGTACTTC	CASSLDRKGYEQYF
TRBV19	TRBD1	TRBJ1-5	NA	TGTGCCAGTAGACAGGGGAATCAGCCCCAGCATTTT	CASRQGNQPQHF
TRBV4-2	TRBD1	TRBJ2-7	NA	TGTGCCAGCAGCCAAACACAGGGGGCTGGGTACGAGCAGTACTTC	CASSQTQGAGYEQYF
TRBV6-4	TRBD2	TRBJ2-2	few	TGTGCCAGCAGTGAGACTAGCGGGGACACCGGGGAGCTGTTTTTT	CASSETSGDTGELFF
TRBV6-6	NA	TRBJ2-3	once	TGTGCCAGCAGTGGCGGGGATACGCAGTATTTT	CASSGGDTQYF
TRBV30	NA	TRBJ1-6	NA	TGTGCCTGGAGTGGTGTTTCGGGTAATTCACCCCTCCACTTT	CAWSGVSGNSPLHF
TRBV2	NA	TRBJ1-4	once	TGTGCCAGCAAGGGGGTCGCAACTAATGAAAAACTGTTTTTT	CASKGVATNEKLFF
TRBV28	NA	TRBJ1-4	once	TGTGCCAGCAGTTTAGGGGGCGGCGCTAGTGAAAAACTGTTTTTT	CASSLGGGASEKLFF
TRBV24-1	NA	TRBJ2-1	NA	TGTGCCACAAGCAGAACCGGGACTCGAAACAATGAGCAGTTCTTC	CATSRTGTRNNEQFF
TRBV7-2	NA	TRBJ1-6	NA	TGTGCCAGCAGCTTACCAAACTATAATTCACCCCTCCACTTT	CASSLPNYNSPLHF
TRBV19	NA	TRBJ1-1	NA	TGTGCCAGTAGTATAGTGAGGTCGCGCCAGAGACAGGCTGAAGCTTTCTTT	CASSIVRSRQRQAEAFF
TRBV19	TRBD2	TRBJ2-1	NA	TGTGCCATCTCCGGGACTAGCTCAAGTGAGCAGTTCTTC	CAISGTSSSEQFF
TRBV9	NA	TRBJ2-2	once	TGTGCCAGCAGCGTACGCGGGAACACCGGGGAGCTGTTTTTT	CASSVRGNTGELFF